This T cell receptor beta chain stems from a study of beta chain features in type 1 diabetes. The study, taken as a whole, reports: TCRB CDR3s from Type 1 diabetes patients were moderately but significantly shorter in all four CD4+ subsets.

About this clone: The antigen remains undetermined.

The whole isolated RNA underwent reverse transcription, so sequencing captured expressed TCRB transcripts. Assay: immunoSEQ multiplex PCR; the TCRdb copy retains only in-frame clones and omits some. The sample consists of roughly 53,000 clones, roughly 39% of them appearing once. V lost 4 bases to trimming and J lost 5 bases; unmatched junction nucleotides: 6. Germline CDR1 and CDR2: SGHTA and FQGNSA. The CDR3 length is 14 residues. This TCR was sampled from a man aged 25 to 40 with type 1 diabetes. The rearrangement links TRBV7-2 to TRBJ2-5; 8 bases are shared with TRBD2. Source material: Tregs from blood. In DNA, the CDR3 is TGTGCCAGCAGCTCAACTAGCGGCGGGGAGACCCAGTACTTC. It codes for CASSSTSGGETQYF.